One and the same sample provided the 27 T cell receptor beta chains below, sequenced in a study of radiotherapy plus CTLA-4 blockade in lung cancer. Measured with immunoSEQ multiplex PCR; TCRdb has only the in-frame clones, and not every one. This table has about 97,000 clones, 65% to 85% appearing once. Sequencing was performed on peripheral blood, taken from a patient treated with radiotherapy plus ipilimumab. The receptors originated from a human donor with non-small cell lung cancer who had a partial response to radiotherapy plus ipilimumab. Some clones in this sample may be carry-over from other donors' samples.

This chain connects TRBV28 to TRBJ2-5; no firm D call. The CDR3 length is 11 residues. The germline gives CDR1 MDHEN, CDR2 SYDVKM. Deletions cut 2 bases from V and 7 bases from J, with 5 bases between. The CDR3 region has the DNA TGTGCCAGCAGTTTAGAGTGGACCCAGTACTTC. As protein: CASSLEWTQYF.

The rearrangement links TRBV30 to TRBJ2-7; a weak D match, TRBD1 (5 bases). The germline V gene encodes CDR1 GTSNPN and CDR2 SVGIG (reference sequence). The CDR3 runs to 14 residues. The V gene lost 1 base and the J gene lost 3 bases, with 13 bases spanning the gap. The CDR3, as DNA: TGTGCCTGGAGTGAAAGGGGCAGGTTCTACGAGCAGTACTTC. This translates into CAWSERGRFYEQYF.

The rearrangement uses TRBV19 and TRBJ2-1; 10 bases agree with TRBD2. The CDR3 sequence is 15 residues long. The J segment lost 9 bases and the V segment lost 7 bases, leaving 12 bases of the junction unmatched. The germline CDR1 and CDR2 sequences are LNHDA and SQIVND (reference sequence). This CDR3 is CASTRRSGGATEQFF. CDR3 coding DNA: TGTGCCAGTACACGCCGGAGCGGGGGGGCGACTGAGCAGTTCTTC.

This sequence joins TRBV16 and TRBJ2-2; D is unclear. Germline V gives CDR1 KGHSY, CDR2 FQNENV. V lost 0 bases, J lost 7 bases, and 9 bases lay in between. CDR3 length equals 14 residues. The CDR3 sequence is CASSQSPDRGELFF. CDR3 DNA: TGTGCCAGCAGCCAATCGCCAGATCGCGGGGAGCTGTTTTTT. The full variable domain, its missing parts supplied by reference TRBV16 and TRBJ2-2, is GEEVAQTPKHLVRGEGQKAKLYCAPIKGHSYVFWYQQVLKNEFKFLISFQNENVFDETGMPKERFSAKCLPNSPCSLEIQATKLEDSAVYFCASSQSPDRGELFFGEGSRLTVL.

J is TRBJ1-1 and V is TRBV28, with D perhaps TRBD1 (5 bases). Germline-derived CDR1 and CDR2 are MDHEN and SYDVKM. The CDR3 is 12 residues long. V gave up 6 bases and J gave up 3 bases, with 8 bases separating them. CDR3 DNA sequence: TGTGCCAGCAGCAGGGAACACACTGAAGCTTTCTTT. Translation gives CASSREHTEAFF.

This clone has more than one count but fewer than ten. This chain connects TRBV11-3 to TRBJ1-5; a weak D match, TRBD1 (5 bases). The germline V gene encodes CDR1 SGHNT and CDR2 YENEEA. Trimming shortened V by 3 bases and J by 3 bases, and 12 bases separated the two germline ends. The CDR3 spans 15 residues. The CDR3 region is CASSLRGNVNQPQHF. The CDR3 DNA is TGTGCCAGCAGCTTGCGGGGGAATGTCAATCAGCCCCAGCATTTT.

The table lists this clone with a few counts. The gene calls are TRBV30 and TRBJ2-2, with a weak D call TRBD1 (6 bases). CDR1 GTSNPN and CDR2 SVGIG come from the germline V gene (reference sequence). CDR3 length: 16 amino acids. The V end lost 6 bases, the J end lost 7 bases, and 24 bases lay between the germline ends. CDR3 bases: TGTGCCTGCCTCAATCACCACAGGGAAGGGGGCGGGGAGCTGTTTTTT. It codes for CACLNHHREGGGELFF.

This sequence joins TRBV27 and TRBJ2-1; D is undetermined. The CDR3 sequence is 13 residues long. Deletions cut 3 bases from V and 6 bases from J, with 9 bases between. Germline V lookup: CDR1 MNHEY, CDR2 SMNVEV (reference sequence). CDR3 loop: CASSFGPFNEQFF. CDR3 sequence (DNA): TGTGCCAGCAGTTTTGGGCCTTTCAATGAGCAGTTCTTC.

The rearrangement uses TRBV9 and TRBJ2-2, with a tentative D call TRBD1 (6 bases). The CDR3 totals 17 residues. V dropped 6 bases and J dropped 2 bases, with 20 bases sitting between them. The germline gives CDR1 SGDLS, CDR2 YYNGEE. The CDR3 region is CASNSRSAGANTGELFF. The CDR3 coding sequence is TGTGCCAGCAACAGTCGCTCGGCAGGGGCTAACACCGGGGAGCTGTTTTTT.

The chain carries TRBV7-8 and TRBJ2-1, with TRBD1 as a possible D gene (6 bases). Germline V CDR1 and CDR2: SGHVS, FQNEAQ. V dropped 1 base and J dropped 7 bases, with 8 bases sitting between them. The CDR3 sequence is 13 residues long. CDR3 region: CASSLDRDNEQFF. DNA for the CDR3: TGTGCCAGCAGCTTAGACAGGGATAATGAGCAGTTCTTC.

The chain uses TRBV7-3 and TRBJ1-1; D gene unclear. From germline, CDR1 is SGHTA and CDR2 FQGTGA. The CDR3 covers 14 residues. V was cut by 2 bases and J by 1 base, with 8 bases left in between. The CDR3 coding sequence is TGTGCCAGCAGCTTATCATCCCAGAACACTGAAGCTTTCTTT. This codes for CASSLSSQNTEAFF.

Only a few counts were recorded for this clone. The genes are TRBV4-1 and TRBJ2-3; 9 nucleotides agree with TRBD1. V lost 3 bases to trimming and J lost 4 bases; unmatched junction nucleotides: 5. Germline V CDR1 and CDR2: MGHRA, YSYEKL. The CDR3 has 15 amino acids. CDR3 protein: CASSQRTGVADTQYF. The CDR3 DNA reads TGCGCCAGCAGCCAGCGGACAGGGGTCGCAGATACGCAGTATTTT.

This chain uses TRBV5-4 with TRBJ1-2, with D possibly TRBD1 on 6 matching bases. V lost 2 bases, J lost 4 bases, and 9 bases lay in between. Germline CDR1 SGHNT, CDR2 YYREEE (reference sequence). The CDR3 runs to 13 residues. This chain's CDR3 is CASSLKTGYGYTF. In DNA, the CDR3 is TGTGCCAGCAGCTTAAAGACAGGCTATGGCTACACCTTC.

This clone is a singleton in its sample. The chain uses TRBV10-3 and TRBJ1-6; 9 bases agree with TRBD1. Germline V gene lookup returns CDR1 ENHRY and CDR2 SYGVKD. CDR3 length: 15 amino acids. The V and J ends lost 2 bases and 10 bases, in that order; junction bases with no gene match: 6. The CDR3 here is CAISERTGVRSPLHF. DNA for the CDR3: TGTGCCATCAGTGAGCGGACAGGGGTGCGATCACCCCTCCACTTT.

The chain is built from TRBV5-1 and TRBJ2-7, with a possible D match to TRBD1 (5 bases). There are 12 residues in the CDR3. CDR1 SGHRS and CDR2 YFSETQ come from the germline V gene. V was pared by 0 bases and J by 7 bases, with 8 bases between. The CDR3 bases are TGCGCCAGCAGCTTGGCTGACAGTGAGCAGTACTTC. It translates to CASSLADSEQYF.

As DNA, the CDR3 is TGTGCCAGCAGCTTGGTCGGAGTGGATACTGAAGCTTTCTTT. This codes for CASSLVGVDTEAFF. V and J are TRBV5-4 and TRBJ1-1; no reliable D call. Deletions cut 0 bases from V and 5 bases from J, with 11 bases between. Germline CDR1 reads SGHNT; CDR2 reads YYREEE (reference sequence). The length of the CDR3 is 14 residues.

This clone was found once. V usage is TRBV6-5 and J usage is TRBJ1-2, with 8 bases aligning to TRBD1. V lost 5 bases, J lost 4 bases, and 3 bases stayed unmatched. The CDR3 length is 13 residues. Germline CDR1 MNHEY, CDR2 SVGAGI. CDR3 sequence reads: CASSGTGRYGYTF. As DNA, the CDR3 is TGTGCCAGCAGTGGGACAGGCCGCTATGGCTACACCTTC.

The J gene is TRBJ1-2, the V gene TRBV28; D might be TRBD1 (6 bases). From germline, CDR1 is MDHEN and CDR2 SYDVKM. V lost 3 bases, J lost 8 bases, and 16 bases lay in between. CDR3 length: 14 amino acids. The CDR3 sequence: CASSLTGQTSGYTF. The CDR3 DNA sequence: TGTGCCAGCAGTTTGACAGGACAGACCTCGGGCTACACCTTC.

The chain is built from TRBV19 and TRBJ1-6, with no clear D. V was trimmed by 7 bases and J by 6 bases, leaving 16 bases between them. The CDR3 spans 15 residues. The germline V gene has CDR1 LNHDA and CDR2 SQIVND (reference sequence). The CDR3 DNA follows: TGTGCCAGTAACCTCGCCTTCCTCGGTAATTCACCCCTCCACTTT. Residues: CASNLAFLGNSPLHF.

This chain uses TRBV27 with TRBJ2-5; D is perhaps TRBD1 (7 bases). CDR1 and CDR2 from the germline V gene are MNHEY and SMNVEV (reference sequence). V was pared by 6 bases and J by 4 bases, with 18 bases between. The CDR3 sequence is 15 residues long. CDR3 DNA: TGTGCCAGCAGGGCCACAGGGGCGGGGCGAGAGACCCAGTACTTC. Amino acids: CASRATGAGRETQYF.

The V gene is TRBV15, the J gene TRBJ2-3; D remains ambiguous. This CDR3 is built from 14 residues. Looked up from germline, CDR1 is LNHNV and CDR2 is YYDKDF (reference sequence). V lost 0 bases and J lost 3, with 7 bases in between. The CDR3 DNA follows: TGTGCCACCAGCAGAGATATTCAGACAGATACGCAGTATTTT. Its protein is CATSRDIQTDTQYF.

This rearrangement joins TRBV25-1 to TRBJ2-7; 9 nucleotides line up with TRBD2. CDR3 length: 15 amino acids. The V and J ends lost 2 bases and 6 bases, in that order; junction bases with no gene match: 8. Germline-derived CDR1 and CDR2 are MGHDK and SYGVNS. CDR3 amino acids: CASSEAGGPGFEQYF. The CDR3 DNA reads TGTGCCAGCAGTGAAGCGGGAGGGCCCGGGTTCGAGCAGTACTTC.

The chain uses TRBV2 and TRBJ2-2, with 7 bases that match TRBD1. Germline trimming cut 3 bases from V and 4 bases from J; bases unmatched to any gene: 5. This CDR3 is built from 15 residues. Germline CDR1 and CDR2: SNHLY and FYNNEI. CDR3 nucleotides: TGTGCCAGCAGTGACCGACAGGGCCTCACCGGGGAGCTGTTTTTT. Translated: CASSDRQGLTGELFF. Looking up the rest from reference TRBV2 and TRBJ2-2 gives the full variable domain: EPEVTQTPSHQVTQMGQEVILRCVPISNHLYFYWYRQILGQKVEFLVSFYNNEISEKSEIFDDQFSVERPDGSNFTLKIRSTKLEDSAMYFCASSDRQGLTGELFFGEGSRLTVL.

V and J are TRBV11-2 and TRBJ2-7; tentative D call: TRBD2 (5 bases). The CDR3 length is 14 residues. Germline V gene sequence: CDR1 SGHAT, CDR2 FQNNGV. V was shortened by 0 bases and J by 3 bases, with 9 bases between the two germline ends. CDR3 loop: CASSLDGGSYEQYF. CDR3 DNA: TGTGCCAGCAGCTTAGATGGAGGTAGCTACGAGCAGTACTTC.

The chain uses TRBV6-6 and TRBJ1-2; D uncertain. Trimming removed 8 bases at V and 7 bases at J, with 20 bases between. CDR1 is MNHNY and CDR2 is SVGAGI in the germline V gene (reference sequence). The CDR3 has 14 residues. CDR3 bases: TGTGCCAGCTCCAATGTCCGGTTGAGGGTTGGCTACACCTTC. This sequence encodes CASSNVRLRVGYTF.

This clone was seen just once. The chain combines TRBV10-3 with TRBJ2-3; TRBD2 aligns across 10 bases. Germline V gives CDR1 ENHRY, CDR2 SYGVKD. The V and J ends lost 4 bases and 4 bases, in that order; junction bases with no gene match: 8. The CDR3 contains 16 residues. The CDR3 reads CAISVGSGGFSDTQYF. CDR3 nucleotides: TGTGCCATCAGTGTTGGTAGCGGGGGGTTTTCAGATACGCAGTATTTT.

This clone was found once. One junction end disagrees with the germline gene, perhaps due to a read error. V is TRBV19 and J is TRBJ2-1; a possible D gene is TRBD1 (5 bases). Germline lookup yields CDR1 LNHDA and CDR2 SQIVND (reference sequence). The length of the CDR3 is 17 residues. The CDR3, as DNA: TGTGCCAGTAGTCTAGATTCCGACAGCCGCGGCAAGAATGAGCAGTTCTTC. It codes for CASSLDSDSRGKNEQFF.